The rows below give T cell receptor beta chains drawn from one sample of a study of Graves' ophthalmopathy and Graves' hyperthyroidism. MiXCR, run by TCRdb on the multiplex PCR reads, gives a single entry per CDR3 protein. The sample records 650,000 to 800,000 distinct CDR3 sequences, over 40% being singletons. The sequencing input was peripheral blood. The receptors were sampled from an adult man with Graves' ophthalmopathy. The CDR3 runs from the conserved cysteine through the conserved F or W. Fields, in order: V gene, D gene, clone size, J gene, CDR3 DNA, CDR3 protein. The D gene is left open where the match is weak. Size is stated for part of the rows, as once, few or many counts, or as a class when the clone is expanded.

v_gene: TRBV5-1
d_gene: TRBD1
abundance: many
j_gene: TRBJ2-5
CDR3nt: TGCGCCAGCAGCTTGGTTACAGGGGGCGACCGAGAGACCCAGTACTTC
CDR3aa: CASSLVTGGDRETQYF

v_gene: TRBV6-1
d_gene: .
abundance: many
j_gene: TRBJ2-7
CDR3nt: TGTGCCAGCAGGGAGTATTACGAGCAGTACTTC
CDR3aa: CASREYYEQYF

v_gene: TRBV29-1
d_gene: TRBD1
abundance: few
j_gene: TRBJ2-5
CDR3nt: TGCAGCGTTGAGGGTACAGGGGGAGAGACCCAGTACTTC
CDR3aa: CSVEGTGGETQYF

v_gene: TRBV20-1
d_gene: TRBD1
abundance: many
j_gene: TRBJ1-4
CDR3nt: TGCAGTGCTAGCCAGGGACAGGGTCGTGAAAAACTGTTTTTT
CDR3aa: CSASQGQGREKLFF

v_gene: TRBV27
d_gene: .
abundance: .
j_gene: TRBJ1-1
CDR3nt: TGTGCCAGCAAACCTCGGGGGGTAACTGAAGCTTTCTTT
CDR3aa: CASKPRGVTEAFF

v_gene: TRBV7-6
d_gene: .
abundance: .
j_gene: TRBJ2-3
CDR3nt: TGTGCCAGCAGCTGGAACCTAGATACGCAGTATTTT
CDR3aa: CASSWNLDTQYF

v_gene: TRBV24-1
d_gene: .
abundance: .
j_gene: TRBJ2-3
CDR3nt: TGTGCCACCAGTGATTTGTCAGATAGCACAGATACGCAGTATTTT
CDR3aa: CATSDLSDSTDTQYF

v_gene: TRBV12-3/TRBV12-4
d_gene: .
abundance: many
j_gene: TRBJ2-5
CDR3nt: TGTGCCAGCAGTTTCGACAGAAAATTAGAGACCCAGTACTTC
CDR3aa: CASSFDRKLETQYF

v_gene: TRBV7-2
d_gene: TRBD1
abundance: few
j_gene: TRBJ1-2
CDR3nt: TGTGCCAGCAGCTCCGGACAGGGGCACTATGGCTACACCTTC
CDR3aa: CASSSGQGHYGYTF

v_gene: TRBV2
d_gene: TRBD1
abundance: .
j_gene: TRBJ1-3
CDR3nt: TGTGCCAGCAGGGGACAGGGATACACCATATATTTT
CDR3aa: CASRGQGYTIYF

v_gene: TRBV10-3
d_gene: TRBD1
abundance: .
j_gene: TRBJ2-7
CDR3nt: TGTGCCACCAGACAGGGGGCTGGGGAGCAGTACTTC
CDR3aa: CATRQGAGEQYF

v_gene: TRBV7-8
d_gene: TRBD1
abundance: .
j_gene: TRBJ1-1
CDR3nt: TGTGCCAGCAGCTTCGAGGGGGCTTTAACTTTCTTT
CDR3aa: CASSFEGALTFF

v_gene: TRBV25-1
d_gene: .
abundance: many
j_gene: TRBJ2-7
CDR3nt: TGTGCCAGCACCCTCCCGGGCCGCTACGAGCAGTACTTC
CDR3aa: CASTLPGRYEQYF

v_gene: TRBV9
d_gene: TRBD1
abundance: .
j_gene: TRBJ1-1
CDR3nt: TGTGCCTGGAGCATACAGGGGGCGGCTGAAGCTTTCTTT
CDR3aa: CAWSIQGAAEAFF

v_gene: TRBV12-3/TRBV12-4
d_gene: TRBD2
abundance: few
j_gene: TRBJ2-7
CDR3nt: TGTGCCAGCAGTTCCCATCTCTTGGGGGGGAGCTCCTACGAGCAGTACTTC
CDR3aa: CASSSHLLGGSSYEQYF

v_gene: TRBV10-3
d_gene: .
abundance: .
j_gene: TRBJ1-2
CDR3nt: TGTGCCATCAGTGAGAGTAAGGGCTATGGCTACACCTTC
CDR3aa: CAISESKGYGYTF

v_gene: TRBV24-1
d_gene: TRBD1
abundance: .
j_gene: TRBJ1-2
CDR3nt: TGTGCCACCAGAGACTATACAGGGGACGGCTACACCTTC
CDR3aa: CATRDYTGDGYTF

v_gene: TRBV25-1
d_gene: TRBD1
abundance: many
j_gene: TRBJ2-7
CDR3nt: TGTGCCAGCAGTGTACAGGGGGTCTACGAGCAGTACTTC
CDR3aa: CASSVQGVYEQYF

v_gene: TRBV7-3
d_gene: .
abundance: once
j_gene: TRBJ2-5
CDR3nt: TGTGCCAGCAGCTTAGGGGCAGGGAAGGCCCAGTACTTC
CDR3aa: CASSLGAGKAQYF

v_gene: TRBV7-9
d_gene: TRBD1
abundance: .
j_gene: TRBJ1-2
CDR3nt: TGTGCCGGCAGCATGACAGGGGGCAACTATGGCTACACCTTC
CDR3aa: CAGSMTGGNYGYTF

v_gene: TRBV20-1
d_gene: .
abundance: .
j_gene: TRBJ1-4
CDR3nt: TGCAGTGCTAGAGCCCTTGCAGCTAATGAAAAACTGTTTTTT
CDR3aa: CSARALAANEKLFF

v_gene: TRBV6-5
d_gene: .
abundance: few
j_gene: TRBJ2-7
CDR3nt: TGTGCCAGCAGTGAAGGTCGCGGATCAAGCTCCTACGAGCAGTACTTC
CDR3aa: CASSEGRGSSSYEQYF

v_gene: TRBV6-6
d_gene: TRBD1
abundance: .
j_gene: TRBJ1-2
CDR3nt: TGTGCCAGCAGTTACGAGGGGACAGGGTTTCCCTATGGCTACACCTTC
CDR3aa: CASSYEGTGFPYGYTF

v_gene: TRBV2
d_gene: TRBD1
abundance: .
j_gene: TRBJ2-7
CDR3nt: TGTGCCAGCAGTGCCTCCGGACAGGGCCACGAGCAGTACTTC
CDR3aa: CASSASGQGHEQYF

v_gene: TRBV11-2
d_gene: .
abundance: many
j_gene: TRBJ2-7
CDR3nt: TGTGCCAGCAGCTTAGAGGGCAGATTCTCCTACGAGCAGTACTTC
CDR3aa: CASSLEGRFSYEQYF

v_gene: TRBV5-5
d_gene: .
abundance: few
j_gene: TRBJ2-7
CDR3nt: TGTGCCAGCAGCTTTAAGGGCGGGTGGGGGCACGAGCAGTACTTC
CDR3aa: CASSFKGGWGHEQYF

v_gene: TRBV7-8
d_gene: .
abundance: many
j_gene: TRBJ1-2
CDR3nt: TGTGCCAGCAGCTTGAAGGGGAGTGGGCAGGGATTGGCCTATGGCTACACCTTC
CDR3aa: CASSLKGSGQGLAYGYTF

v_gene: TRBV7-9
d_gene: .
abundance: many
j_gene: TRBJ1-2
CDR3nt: TGTGCCAGCAGCCAACCTGGTGGCGCCTATGGCTACACCTTC
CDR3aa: CASSQPGGAYGYTF

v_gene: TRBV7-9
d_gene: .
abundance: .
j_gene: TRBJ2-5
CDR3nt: TGTGCCAGCAATAGCTCAGGGAAAGAGACCCAGTACTTC
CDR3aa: CASNSSGKETQYF

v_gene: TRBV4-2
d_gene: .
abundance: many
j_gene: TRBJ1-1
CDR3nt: TGTGCCAGCAGCCAATACAGGGCTGGGGACACTGAAGCTTTCTTT
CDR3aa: CASSQYRAGDTEAFF

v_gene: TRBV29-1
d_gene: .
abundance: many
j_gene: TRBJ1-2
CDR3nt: TGCAGCCTCCCCGGGGAGCGAGGGGGCTACACCTTC
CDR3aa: CSLPGERGGYTF

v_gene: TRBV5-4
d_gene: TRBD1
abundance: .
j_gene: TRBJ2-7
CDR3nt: TGTGCCAGCAGCTATCCGGGACAGACTTTCTACGAGCAGTACTTC
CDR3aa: CASSYPGQTFYEQYF

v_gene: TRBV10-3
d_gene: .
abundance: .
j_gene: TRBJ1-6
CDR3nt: TGTGCCATCAGTGTTGGGCGACCGTCACCCCTCCACTTT
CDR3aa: CAISVGRPSPLHF

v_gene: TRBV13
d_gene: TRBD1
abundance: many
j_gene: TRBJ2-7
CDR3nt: TGTGCCAGCAGCCCAGGACAGGGGTTCAGCGAGCAGTACTTC
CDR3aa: CASSPGQGFSEQYF

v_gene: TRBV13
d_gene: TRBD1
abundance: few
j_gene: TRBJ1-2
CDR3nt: TGTGCCAGCAGGCGGACAGGGGCCATCCGAGTTGGCTACACCTTC
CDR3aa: CASRRTGAIRVGYTF

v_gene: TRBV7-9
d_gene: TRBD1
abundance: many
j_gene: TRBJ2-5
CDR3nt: TGTGCCAGCAGCCCTCCCGGACAGGGCTGGGAGACCCAGTACTTC
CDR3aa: CASSPPGQGWETQYF

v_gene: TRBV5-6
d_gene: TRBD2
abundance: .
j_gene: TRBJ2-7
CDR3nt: TGTGCCAGCAGCTTGGTAGCGGGGGGGAGTGGGGAGCAGTACTTC
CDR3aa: CASSLVAGGSGEQYF

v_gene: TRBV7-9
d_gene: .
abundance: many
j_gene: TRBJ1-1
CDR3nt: TGTGCCAGTAGGGGACAGAACACTGAAGCTTTCTTT
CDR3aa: CASRGQNTEAFF

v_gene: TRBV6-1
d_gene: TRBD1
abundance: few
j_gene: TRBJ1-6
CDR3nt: TGTGCCAGCAGTGGGGACAGGGCCCACTATAATTCACCCCTCCACTTT
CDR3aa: CASSGDRAHYNSPLHF

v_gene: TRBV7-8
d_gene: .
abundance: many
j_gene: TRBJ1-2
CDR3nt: TGTGCCAGCAGCTCCGCCAAAGGGACGGCCTATGGCTACACCTTC
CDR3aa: CASSSAKGTAYGYTF

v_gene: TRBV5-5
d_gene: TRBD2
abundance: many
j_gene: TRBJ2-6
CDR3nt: TGTGCCAGCAGCTTGACGCTAGCGGGAGCTGGGGCCAACGTCCTGACTTTC
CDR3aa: CASSLTLAGAGANVLTF

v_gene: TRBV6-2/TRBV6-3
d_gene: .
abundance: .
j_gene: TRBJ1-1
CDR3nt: TGTGCCAGCAGTTACTCGTCAGGGGCGAACACTGAAGCTTTCTTT
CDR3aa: CASSYSSGANTEAFF

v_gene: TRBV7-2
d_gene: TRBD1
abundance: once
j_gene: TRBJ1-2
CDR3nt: TGTGCCAGCACTTCCGGGACAGGGGTTTATGGCTACACCTTC
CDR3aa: CASTSGTGVYGYTF

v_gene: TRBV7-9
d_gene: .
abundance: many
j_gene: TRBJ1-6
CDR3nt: TGTGCCATCAGATCAGACACTCCTGCGGCTAATTCACCCCTCCACTTT
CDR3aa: CAIRSDTPAANSPLHF

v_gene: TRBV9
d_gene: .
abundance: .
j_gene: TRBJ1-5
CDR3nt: TGTACCAGCAGCGGAACCAGCTCATATCAGCCCCAGCATTTT
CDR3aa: CTSSGTSSYQPQHF

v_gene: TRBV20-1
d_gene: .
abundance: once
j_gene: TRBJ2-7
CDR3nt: TGCAGTGCTAGAGATCGGATGGACGTTCGAGGCGAGCAGTACTTC
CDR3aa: CSARDRMDVRGEQYF

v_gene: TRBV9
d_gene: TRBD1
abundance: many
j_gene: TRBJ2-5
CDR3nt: TGTGCCAGCAGCTTGGGAGACAGGGAAGAGACCCAGTACTTC
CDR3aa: CASSLGDREETQYF

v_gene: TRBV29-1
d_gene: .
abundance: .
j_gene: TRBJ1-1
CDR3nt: TGCAGCCCCTCCCCCACTGAAGCTTTCTTT
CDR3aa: CSPSPTEAFF

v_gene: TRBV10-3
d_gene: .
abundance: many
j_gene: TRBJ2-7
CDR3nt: TGTGCCATCAGTGACTCGGAGTACGAGCAGTACTTC
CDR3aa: CAISDSEYEQYF

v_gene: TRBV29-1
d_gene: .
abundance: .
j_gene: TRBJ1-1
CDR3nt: TGCAGCAATGGGGGGTTGAACACTGAAGCTTTCTTT
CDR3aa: CSNGGLNTEAFF

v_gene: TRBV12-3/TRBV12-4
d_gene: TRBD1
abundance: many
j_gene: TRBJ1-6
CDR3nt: TGTGCCAGCAGCCCCCCGGGACAGGGTTCACCCCTCCACTTT
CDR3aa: CASSPPGQGSPLHF